Below are 21 T cell receptor beta chains sequenced from a single sample in a study of CD8 T cells in Susac syndrome. It was with random hexamers that about 0.45 to 1 ug RNA was reverse transcribed. MiXCR, run by TCRdb on the immunoSEQ multiplex PCR reads, gives a single entry per CDR3 protein. Of over 130,000 distinct CDR3 sequences in the sample, 85% to 95% were seen once. Sequencing was done on a sample of CD4+ T cells from PBMCs. These receptors were collected from a human donor with Susac syndrome.

This clonotype was seen once. The J gene is TRBJ2-1, the V gene TRBV20-1, with 8 bases aligning to TRBD2. In germline, CDR1 is DFQATT, CDR2 SNEGSKA (reference sequence). V shed 3 bases, J shed 5 bases, and the junction held 6 bases outside the gene matches. CDR3 length: 14 residues. The chain's CDR3 is CSASRGGNDNEQFF. The DNA for the CDR3 is TGCAGTGCTAGTCGCGGGGGGAATGACAATGAGCAGTTCTTC.

The chain couples TRBV7-9 to TRBJ2-4; D is undetermined. Trimming stripped 4 bases from V and 6 bases from J, with 7 bases between. The germline V gene encodes CDR1 SEHNR and CDR2 FQNEAQ (reference sequence). This CDR3 region has 12 residues. For the CDR3, the DNA is TGTGCCAGCAGCTCGGGCGCAAACATTCAGTACTTC. Its translation is CASSSGANIQYF.

This sequence joins TRBV6-2 or TRBV6-3 and TRBJ2-7; 9 bases map to TRBD2. Germline loops: CDR1 MNHEY, CDR2 SVGEGT. V dropped 6 bases and J dropped 3; count of bases not matched to a gene: 18. The CDR3 extends over 18 amino acids. The chain's CDR3 is CASRGKHAGGSLYYEQYF. CDR3 bases: TGTGCCAGCAGGGGCAAGCACGCGGGGGGGTCGTTATACTACGAGCAGTACTTC.

The chain has TRBV9 and TRBJ2-1, with 9 bases that match TRBD2. V lost 2 bases, J lost 8 bases, and 5 bases stayed unmatched. The germline CDR1 and CDR2 sequences are SGDLS and YYNGEE. CDR3 length: 14 residues. CDR3 bases: TGTGCCAGCAGCGTGGGGCCTAGCGGGGATGAGCAGTTCTTC. This encodes CASSVGPSGDEQFF.

Concerning this clonotype: At one of its ends the junction is not consistent with the germline gene, which may arise from a read error. CDR3 sequence reads: CASREGTGSHEQYF. In DNA form, the CDR3 reads TGTGCCAGCAGAGAAGGGACAGGCTCCCACGAGCAGTACTTC. V gene TRBV2 combines with J gene TRBJ2-7; 8 bases map to TRBD1. CDR3 length: 14 amino acids. The germline CDR1 and CDR2 sequences are SNHLY and FYNNEI.

V and J are TRBV3-1 and TRBJ2-7, with D perhaps being TRBD1 or TRBD2 (6 bases each). Germline CDR1 reads LGHDT; CDR2 reads YNNKEL (reference sequence). This CDR3 is built from 13 residues. Trimming shortened V by 8 bases and J by 6 bases, and 17 bases separated the two germline ends. In DNA, the CDR3 is TGTGCCAGCTCCCACGTACAGGGAGGCGAGCAGTACTTC. Protein: CASSHVQGGEQYF.

In its sample, this clonotype was seen once. CDR3 sequence reads: CSASSANYGYTF. CDR3 sequence (DNA): TGCAGTGCTAGTTCGGCGAACTATGGCTACACCTTC. V gene TRBV20-1 combines with J gene TRBJ1-2; no clear D gene. CDR1 and CDR2 (germline): DFQATT, SNEGSKA (reference sequence). This CDR3 has 12 amino acids. V was pared by 3 bases and J by 2 bases, with 7 bases between.

V and J are TRBV5-1 and TRBJ1-1; possible D gene TRBD1, 5 bases. In germline, CDR1 is SGHRS, CDR2 YFSETQ. This CDR3 region has 14 residues. Trimming removed 4 bases at V and 5 bases at J, with 15 bases between. The CDR3, as DNA: TGCGCCAGCAGCCGCTCGGGGGTTGAGACTGAAGCTTTCTTT. Amino acids: CASSRSGVETEAFF.

V is TRBV20-1 and J is TRBJ2-1; TRBD2 is a possible D gene (6 bases). The CDR3 sequence is 12 residues long. With 5 bases removed from V and 6 bases from J, the gap between germline ends came to 11 bases. Per the germline V gene, CDR1 is DFQATT and CDR2 is SNEGSKA (reference sequence). In nucleotides, the CDR3 is TGCAGTGCTCAGACTAGTGGCAATGAGCAGTTCTTC. It codes for CSAQTSGNEQFF.

This clonotype was observed once. Since the CDR3 does not end with the conserved phenylalanine or tryptophan, this likely comes from a read error. It is unclear where the CDR3 begins or ends on the DNA, so no DNA is shown, and the CDR3 is as TCRdb lists it. This chain joins TRBV18 and TRBJ2-7. CDR1 KGHSH and CDR2 LQKENI come from the germline V gene. A total of 12 residues make up the CDR3, ends included. CDR3 sequence reads: CASSPPGQRVEL.

The rearrangement joins TRBV20-1 to TRBJ2-1, with TRBD2 identical over 12 bases. The germline gives CDR1 DFQATT, CDR2 SNEGSKA (reference sequence). CDR3 length equals 13 residues. V shed 7 bases, J shed 4 bases, and the junction held 2 bases outside the gene matches. The CDR3, as DNA: TGCAGTGAACTAGCGGGAGGTTACAATGAGCAGTTCTTC. Translation gives CSELAGGYNEQFF.

The rearrangement joins TRBV2 to TRBJ1-5; D unclear. The CDR3 is 13 amino acids. The V end lost 4 bases, the J end lost 3 bases, and 7 bases lay between the germline ends. Per the germline V gene, CDR1 is SNHLY and CDR2 is FYNNEI. CDR3 sequence reads: CASSGEVNQPQHF. DNA of the CDR3: TGTGCCAGCAGTGGGGAAGTCAATCAGCCCCAGCATTTT.

In this sample, this clonotype turned up once. The chain links TRBV20-1 to TRBJ1-2, with 9 nucleotides matching TRBD1. CDR3 size: 16 residues. The J segment lost 5 bases and the V segment lost 0 bases, leaving 10 bases of the junction unmatched. Germline lookup yields CDR1 DFQATT and CDR2 SNEGSKA (reference sequence). The CDR3: CSAREVPGQGGYGYTF. CDR3 DNA sequence: TGCAGTGCTAGAGAAGTTCCGGGACAGGGAGGTTATGGCTACACCTTC.

J is TRBJ1-5 and V is TRBV30; D is undetermined. Germline assignment: CDR1 GTSNPN and CDR2 SVGIG (reference sequence). CDR3 length: 14 amino acids. V dropped 3 bases and J dropped 0 bases, with 9 bases sitting between them. CDR3 region: CAWSTEYSNQPQHF. CDR3 in DNA: TGTGCCTGGAGCACCGAGTATAGCAATCAGCCCCAGCATTTT.

The chain recombines TRBV5-5 with TRBJ1-4, with D possibly TRBD1 on 5 matching bases. The CDR3 consists of 14 residues. CDR1 is SGHKS, CDR2 YYEKEE, per germline (reference sequence). Trimming pared 2 bases from V and 6 bases from J, leaving 11 bases between. CDR3 region: CASSLRSRDEKLFF. DNA for the CDR3: TGTGCCAGCAGCTTACGTAGCAGGGATGAAAAACTGTTTTTT.

This chain joins TRBV7-2 and TRBJ2-7; D remains unclear. CDR3 length: 15 residues. The germline V gene has CDR1 SGHTA and CDR2 FQGNSA. Trimming took off 1 base at V and 1 base at J, with 11 bases between the two ends. CDR3 coding DNA: TGTGCCAGCAGCTTAGAGGTCCTTTATTCCTACGAGCAGTACTTC. Protein product: CASSLEVLYSYEQYF.

This rearrangement joins TRBV4-3 to TRBJ2-3, with D possibly TRBD2 on 6 matching bases. This CDR3 is built from 17 residues. V was clipped by 2 bases and J by 0 bases, with 15 bases between them. Germline V gives CDR1 LGHNA, CDR2 YSLEER. The CDR3 is CASSQFSSAGSTDTQYF. The CDR3 DNA follows: TGCGCCAGCAGCCAATTTAGCTCCGCGGGAAGCACAGATACGCAGTATTTT.

The chain is built from TRBV20-1 and TRBJ1-2, with a weak D call TRBD1 (5 bases). Trimming took 6 bases from V and 0 from J, leaving 11 bases between them. Germline CDR1 DFQATT, CDR2 SNEGSKA (reference sequence). The CDR3 runs to 13 residues. The CDR3 reads CSAIGGANYGYTF. The CDR3 DNA follows: TGCAGTGCAATCGGGGGAGCTAACTATGGCTACACCTTC.

The sample holds one count of this clonotype. The chain joins TRBV18 to TRBJ2-3; D not resolved. V lost 3 bases, J lost 10 bases, and 17 bases lay in between. The CDR3 is 14 residues long. Germline CDR1 KGHSH, CDR2 LQKENI. The CDR3 coding sequence is TGTGCCAGCTCACCGAATATGGGGTTGGCGGCGCAGTATTTT. Amino acid sequence: CASSPNMGLAAQYF.

V and J are TRBV10-3 and TRBJ2-7; D might be TRBD1 (6 bases). The CDR3 consists of 12 residues. Per the germline V gene, CDR1 is ENHRY and CDR2 is SYGVKD. Trimming left V 10 bases short and J 0 bases short, with 10 bases between. This chain's CDR3 is CATQDSSYEQYF. The CDR3 DNA sequence: TGTGCCACGCAGGACAGCTCCTACGAGCAGTACTTC.

The V call is TRBV20-1, the J call TRBJ2-7; D is possibly TRBD1 or TRBD2 (5 bases each). Germline CDR1 is DFQATT and CDR2 is SNEGSKA (reference sequence). Trimming shortened V by 0 bases and J by 10 bases, and 22 bases separated the two germline ends. The CDR3 runs 15 residues. The CDR3 protein is CSAREHRRSQGPQYF. The DNA for the CDR3 is TGCAGTGCTAGAGAACATCGCAGGTCCCAGGGACCACAGTACTTC.